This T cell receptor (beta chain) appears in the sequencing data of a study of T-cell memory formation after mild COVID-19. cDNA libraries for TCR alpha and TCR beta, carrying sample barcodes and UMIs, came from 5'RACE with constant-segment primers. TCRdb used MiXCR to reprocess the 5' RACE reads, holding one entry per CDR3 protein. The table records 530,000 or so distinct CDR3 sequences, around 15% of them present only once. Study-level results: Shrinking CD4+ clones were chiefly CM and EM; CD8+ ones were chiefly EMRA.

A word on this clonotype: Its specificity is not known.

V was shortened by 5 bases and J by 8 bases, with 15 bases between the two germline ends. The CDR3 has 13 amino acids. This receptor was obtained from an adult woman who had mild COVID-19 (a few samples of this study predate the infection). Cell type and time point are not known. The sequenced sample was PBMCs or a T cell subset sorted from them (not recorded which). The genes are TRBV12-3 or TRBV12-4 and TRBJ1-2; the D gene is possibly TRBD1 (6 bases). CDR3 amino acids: CASSPRGLRGYTF. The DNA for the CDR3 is TGTGCCAGCAGTCCCAGGGGCTTGAGGGGCTACACCTTC.